These 13 T cell receptor beta chains were all obtained from the same sample, sequenced in a study of blood T cell repertoires in COVID-19. The table came from immunoSEQ multiplex PCR; TCRdb's copy has only in-frame clones and leaves some out. Of under 300,000 clones listed, about nine tenths were seen once; the top ten hold just over 7%. Sequenced sample: peripheral blood. The receptors stem from a man in his fifties or sixties who had recovered from COVID-19.

This clone has just a few counts. The CDR3 nucleotides are TGTGCCAGCAGCCCGCACCTAGCGGGGGGCTCGAATGAGCAGTTCTTC. Protein: CASSPHLAGGSNEQFF. This chain connects TRBV5-4 to TRBJ2-1; 11 nucleotides match TRBD2. Germline CDR1 and CDR2: SGHNT and YYREEE (reference sequence). V lost 4 bases and J lost 7; bases outside the gene matches: 10. The CDR3 is 16 amino acids.

This clone was seen more than once but under ten times. V is TRBV6-1 and J is TRBJ1-5; D is possibly TRBD1 (5 bases). The V and J ends lost 8 bases and 4 bases respectively, with 9 bases between them. CDR1 and CDR2 (germline): MNHNS, SASEGT. CDR3 length equals 12 residues. The CDR3 sequence is CASGQGNQPQHF. The CDR3 DNA follows: TGTGCCAGCGGGCAGGGTAATCAGCCCCAGCATTTT.

The rearrangement joins TRBV5-6 to TRBJ2-5; D may be TRBD1 (6 bases). Trimming removed 2 bases at V and 7 bases at J, with 18 bases between. This CDR3 is 15 amino acids long. In germline, CDR1 is SGHDT, CDR2 YYEEEE. This CDR3 is CASSLAGTPSGTQYF. The CDR3 region has the DNA TGTGCCAGCAGCTTAGCCGGGACACCCTCGGGGACCCAGTACTTC.

This rearrangement joins TRBV27 to TRBJ1-2, with 10 bases fitting TRBD1. The CDR3 extends over 15 amino acids. V was clipped by 3 bases and J by 6 bases; unmatched bases: 7. CDR1 is MNHEY, CDR2 SMNVEV, per germline (reference sequence). CDR3 bases: TGTGCCAGCAGTTTTGTGAGACAGGGGGCAAATGGCTACACCTTC. This encodes CASSFVRQGANGYTF.

The sample holds one count of this clone. CDR3: CASSSLYLPGTDTQYF. The CDR3 DNA is TGTGCCAGCAGCTCACTCTACCTACCTGGCACAGATACGCAGTATTTT. This rearrangement joins TRBV7-9 to TRBJ2-3; D is unclear. The germline V gene has CDR1 SEHNR and CDR2 FQNEAQ (reference sequence). CDR3 length equals 16 residues. V was cut by 4 bases and J by 1 base, with 15 bases left in between.

This clone appeared a single time. The chain carries TRBV6-5 and TRBJ2-1; the match to TRBD2 covers 8 bases. There are 15 residues in the CDR3. CDR1 is MNHEY and CDR2 is SVGAGI in the germline V gene. The V gene end was trimmed by 3 bases and the J gene end by 7 bases; junction bases not matched to a gene: 8. This chain's CDR3 is CASSYVGTRRNEQFF. CDR3 nucleotide sequence: TGTGCCAGCAGTTATGTAGGGACTAGGAGAAATGAGCAGTTCTTC.

The chain carries TRBV19 and TRBJ2-3, with D hard to call. Germline CDR1 reads LNHDA; CDR2 reads SQIVND (reference sequence). The CDR3 sequence is 12 residues long. V was clipped by 4 bases and J by 3 bases, with 5 bases between them. The CDR3 DNA sequence: TGTGCCAGTAGTACTAGAACAGATACGCAGTATTTT. Protein sequence: CASSTRTDTQYF.

This chain joins TRBV4-1 and TRBJ2-7; TRBD2 aligns across 7 bases. The CDR3 length is 14 residues. The V gene end was trimmed by 4 bases and the J gene end by 6 bases; junction bases not matched to a gene: 9. Germline lookup yields CDR1 MGHRA and CDR2 YSYEKL. In DNA form, the CDR3 reads TGCGCCAGCAGCCCCATCTTGCGCGGGGGCGAGCAGTACTTC. Encoded protein: CASSPILRGGEQYF.

V is TRBV19 and J is TRBJ1-1, with D possibly matching TRBD1 (6 bases). This CDR3 contains 13 residues. The germline V gene has CDR1 LNHDA and CDR2 SQIVND (reference sequence). The V and J ends lost 9 bases and 1 base respectively, with 12 bases between them. DNA of the CDR3: TGTGCCAGCCGCCAACAGGGGAACACTGAAGCTTTCTTT. Protein: CASRQQGNTEAFF.

The CDR3 DNA reads TGTGCCTGGGAGCTTCACAGGAGCTCCTATAATTCACCCCTCCACTTT. This codes for CAWELHRSSYNSPLHF. This chain links TRBV30 with TRBJ1-6; D perhaps matches TRBD1 (5 bases). The V gene lost 5 bases and the J gene lost 0 bases, with 14 bases spanning the gap. The CDR3 consists of 16 residues. The germline V gene encodes CDR1 GTSNPN and CDR2 SVGIG (reference sequence).

The chain employs TRBV6-6 and TRBJ1-1; weak D call: TRBD1 (6 bases). Trimming removed 0 bases at V and 3 bases at J, with 8 bases between. The CDR3 is made up of 14 amino acids. CDR1 MNHNY and CDR2 SVGAGI come from the germline V gene (reference sequence). CDR3: CASSYSHRDTEAFF. The DNA for the CDR3 is TGTGCCAGCAGTTACTCCCACAGGGACACTGAAGCTTTCTTT.

The V and J genes are TRBV6-2 or TRBV6-3 and TRBJ2-3; D uncertain. V lost 2 bases, J lost 2 bases, and 8 bases lay in between. The germline V gene has CDR1 MNHEY and CDR2 SVGEGT. This CDR3 is built from 14 residues. The CDR3 protein is CASSYARYTDTQYF. The CDR3 DNA reads TGTGCCAGCAGTTACGCCAGATACACAGATACGCAGTATTTT.

This rearrangement joins TRBV9 to TRBJ1-1; D not resolved. The CDR3 loop spans 14 amino acids. CDR1 is SGDLS and CDR2 is YYNGEE in the germline V gene. Trimming stripped 5 bases from V and 6 bases from J, with 17 bases between. In DNA, the CDR3 is TGTGCCAGCAGTAGGGCGTCCGGAGGCCCTGAAGCTTTCTTT. Residues: CASSRASGGPEAFF.